These 24 T cell receptor beta chains share one sample of origin, sequenced in a study of blood T cell repertoires in COVID-19. TCRdb's copy holds only in-frame clones and misses some; the assay was immunoSEQ multiplex PCR. The sample lists about 75,000 clones, around 72% occurring once. The sample comprised peripheral blood. The receptors originated from a human donor with acute or convalescent COVID-19. The donor label of this sample is uncertain.

The genes are TRBV5-4 and TRBJ2-3; D unclear. V lost 0 bases and J 5 bases, leaving 7 bases between the germline ends. CDR1 and CDR2 from the germline V gene are SGHNT and YYREEE (reference sequence). There are 13 residues in the CDR3. Written as DNA, the CDR3 is TGTGCCAGCAGCTTGGAAATCATAGATACGCAGTATTTT. Protein: CASSLEIIDTQYF.

The chain links TRBV5-4 to TRBJ2-7; TRBD1 agrees at 11 bases. The germline CDR1 and CDR2 sequences are SGHNT and YYREEE (reference sequence). With 4 bases clipped from V and 5 bases from J, the junction kept 8 bases outside the gene matches. The CDR3 contains 15 residues. The CDR3 reads CASSPGQGAVHEQYF. The CDR3 DNA reads TGTGCCAGCAGCCCTGGACAGGGGGCCGTTCACGAGCAGTACTTC.

V and J are TRBV19 and TRBJ2-2, with 12 nucleotides matching TRBD2. The J segment lost 2 bases and the V segment lost 5 bases, leaving 12 bases of the junction unmatched. The CDR3 is made up of 19 amino acids. CDR1 is LNHDA, CDR2 SQIVND, per germline (reference sequence). The CDR3 reads CASSADRRTSGTNTGELFF. The CDR3 nucleotides read TGTGCCAGTAGTGCGGACAGGAGGACTAGCGGGACCAACACCGGGGAGCTGTTTTTT.

The chain recombines TRBV30 with TRBJ1-5; the D is unclear. The length of the CDR3 is 12 residues. In germline, CDR1 is GTSNPN, CDR2 SVGIG (reference sequence). The ends were cut back, 5 bases at V and 5 bases at J, with 10 bases in the middle. The CDR3 reads CAWAGVDQPQHF. The CDR3 DNA reads TGTGCCTGGGCCGGGGTGGATCAGCCCCAGCATTTT.

A single count supports this clone. The gene calls are TRBV29-1 and TRBJ2-1; TRBD2 matches at 8 bases. From germline, CDR1 is SQVTM and CDR2 ANQGSEA. This CDR3 comprises 15 residues. With 1 base clipped from V and 4 bases from J, the junction kept 6 bases outside the gene matches. CDR3 coding DNA: TGCAGCGTTGAAGCCCTGACTAGCGCATACAATGAGCAGTTCTTC. Translating it yields CSVEALTSAYNEQFF.

This sequence joins TRBV7-9 and TRBJ2-5, with a weak D call TRBD1 (6 bases). Germline-derived CDR1 and CDR2 are SEHNR and FQNEAQ (reference sequence). CDR3 length: 14 residues. V lost 5 bases, J lost 5 bases, and 15 bases lay in between. The CDR3 sequence is CASSRGQFEETQYF. CDR3 bases: TGTGCCAGCAGCCGCGGACAGTTTGAGGAGACCCAGTACTTC.

The rearrangement uses TRBV3-1 (or the pseudogene TRBV3-2) and TRBJ2-3; 10 bases line up with TRBD1. With V trimmed by 4 bases and J by 3 bases, 4 bases remained unmatched. The CDR3 is 15 residues long. Germline V gene lookup returns CDR1 LGHDT and CDR2 YNNKEL (reference sequence). The CDR3 DNA reads TGTGCCAGCAGCCTCCGGGACAGGGGAACAGATACGCAGTATTTT. It encodes CASSLRDRGTDTQYF.

V gene TRBV27 combines with J gene TRBJ2-7; TRBD2 agrees at 7 bases. The V gene's germline CDR1 is MNHEY and CDR2 SMNVEV (reference sequence). This CDR3 is 21 amino acids long. CDR3 sequence reads: CACSLCGGSSDGWGETYEQYV. Here the CDR3 DNA reads TGTGCCTGCAGTTTATGCGGGGGTAGCTCCGATGGATGGGGGGAAACCTACGAGCAGTACGTC.

This clone was seen a few times. V gene TRBV7-8 combines with J gene TRBJ2-1, with a possible D match to TRBD2 (5 bases). The CDR3 extends over 17 amino acids. V was clipped by 4 bases and J by 7 bases, with 23 bases between them. Germline values: CDR1 SGHVS, CDR2 FQNEAQ. CDR3 in DNA: TGTGCCAGCAGCTCGTTAGGCGCCGGACGGGGTCGGAATGAGCAGTTCTTC. Translated: CASSSLGAGRGRNEQFF.

V and J are TRBV6-4 and TRBJ2-7; D not resolved. This CDR3 is 13 amino acids long. V was pared by 0 bases and J by 4 bases, with 7 bases between. Germline V gene data show CDR1 as MRHNA and CDR2 as SNTAGT. The CDR3 spells CASSDSNRYEQYV. The CDR3 DNA is TGTGCCAGCAGTGACTCGAACAGATACGAGCAGTACGTC.

The chain couples TRBV4-3 to TRBJ1-1, with D unclear. V lost 1 base, J lost 4 bases, and 10 bases lay in between. CDR3 length: 14 residues. Germline assignment: CDR1 LGHNA and CDR2 YSLEER. The CDR3 nucleotides read TGCGCCAGCAGCCAAGGGGAGGAGAGCACTGAAGCTTTCTTT. This encodes CASSQGEESTEAFF.

The CDR3, as DNA: TGTGCCAGCAGCCCCTCTCCGGGGACAGGGGCCGCAAGTGGCACCGGGGAGCTGTTTTTT. Amino acids: CASSPSPGTGAASGTGELFF. The chain links TRBV9 to TRBJ2-2; TRBD1 aligns across 10 bases. CDR3 length equals 20 residues. With V trimmed by 4 bases and J by 4 bases, 19 bases remained unmatched. Germline assignment: CDR1 SGDLS and CDR2 YYNGEE.

Notes on this clone: The same CDR3 arises from other DNA sequences in this sample as well. V is TRBV9 and J is TRBJ1-2; 8 nucleotides align to TRBD1. Germline CDR1 SGDLS, CDR2 YYNGEE. The V and J ends lost 3 bases and 3 bases, in that order; junction bases with no gene match: 4. CDR3 length: 14 amino acids. Written as DNA, the CDR3 is TGTGCCAGCAGCGCCGGACAGGGAGACTATGGCTACACCTTC. Encoded protein: CASSAGQGDYGYTF. Combining the CDR3 with reference TRBV9 and TRBJ1-2 gives the whole variable domain DSGVTQTPKHLITATGQRVTLRCSPRSGDLSVYWYQQSLDQGLQFLIQYYNGEERAKGNILERFSAQQFPDLHSELNLSSLELGDSALYFCASSAGQGDYGYTFGSGTRLTVV.

This chain uses TRBV4-3 with TRBJ1-4, with D perhaps TRBD1 (5 bases). Per the germline V gene, CDR1 is LGHNA and CDR2 is YSLEER. This CDR3 contains 17 residues. The ends were cut back, 0 bases at V and 8 bases at J, with 19 bases in the middle. CDR3 sequence (DNA): TGCGCCAGCAGCCAAGAATTGAAGAGGGGAGGTCGCGAAAAACTGTTTTTT. Translation gives CASSQELKRGGREKLFF.

CDR3 bases: TGTGCCACCAGTGACCCTACCGGGGGGGGCTACAATGAGCAGTTCTTC. Translating gives CATSDPTGGGYNEQFF. The chain carries TRBV24-1 and TRBJ2-1; 8 bases line up with TRBD2. The junction had 7 bases not matched to a gene; V was cut back by 4 bases and J by 3 bases. This CDR3 is 16 amino acids long. CDR1 is KGHDR and CDR2 is SFDVKD in the germline V gene.

The V call is TRBV24-1, the J call TRBJ2-3, with a tentative D call TRBD2 (7 bases). In germline, CDR1 is KGHDR, CDR2 SFDVKD. V was clipped by 4 bases and J by 7 bases, with 20 bases between them. This CDR3 comprises 16 residues. The CDR3, as DNA: TGTGCCACCAGTGACCCCAGGGGCCCGGGAGGTTATACGCAGTATTTT. Its translation is CATSDPRGPGGYTQYF.

This clone was observed a few times. The chain links TRBV19 to TRBJ1-5; D unclear. The CDR3 runs to 13 residues. Trimming removed 2 bases from V and 7 bases from J, with 9 bases in between. Germline CDR1 reads LNHDA; CDR2 reads SQIVND (reference sequence). In DNA form, the CDR3 reads TGTGCCAGTAGTATACCCCCGAGCCAGCCCCAGCATTTT. Amino acids: CASSIPPSQPQHF. Full variable domain (rest looked up from reference TRBV19 and TRBJ1-5): DGGITQSPKYLFRKEGQNVTLSCEQNLNHDAMYWYRQDPGQGLRLIYYSQIVNDFQKGDIAEGYSVSREKKESFPLTVTSAQKNPTAFYLCASSIPPSQPQHFGDGTRLSIL.

This chain joins TRBV28 and TRBJ1-1, with 9 nucleotides matching TRBD1. Germline V gene sequence: CDR1 MDHEN, CDR2 SYDVKM. Trimming took 2 bases from V and 6 from J; bases not matched to a gene: 7. The CDR3 has 15 residues. CDR3 sequence: CASSLTGTGYSEAFF. The CDR3 DNA sequence: TGTGCCAGCAGTTTAACCGGGACAGGGTATTCTGAAGCTTTCTTT.

V is TRBV2 and J is TRBJ2-7; TRBD2 agrees at 8 bases. V lost 2 bases, J lost 7 bases, and 10 bases stayed unmatched. This CDR3 is built from 15 residues. Germline CDR1 reads SNHLY; CDR2 reads FYNNEI. This CDR3 is CASSESVSGSREQYF. The CDR3 region has the DNA TGTGCCAGCAGTGAATCTGTCAGCGGGAGTCGGGAGCAGTACTTC.

The rearrangement uses TRBV5-1 and TRBJ1-1; D is unresolved. V was shortened by 0 bases and J by 2 bases, with 11 bases between the two germline ends. There are 15 residues in the CDR3. Looked up from germline, CDR1 is SGHRS and CDR2 is YFSETQ. Here the CDR3 reads CASSLEARLNTEAFF. The DNA for the CDR3 is TGCGCCAGCAGCTTGGAAGCCCGACTAAACACTGAAGCTTTCTTT.

This clone was picked up a small number of times. V is TRBV9 and J is TRBJ1-1; 10 nucleotides agree with TRBD1. CDR1 is SGDLS, CDR2 YYNGEE, per germline. V lost 5 bases and J lost 10; bases outside the gene matches: 5. There are 12 residues in the CDR3. The CDR3 DNA reads TGTGCCAGCAGTCGACAGGGGGCGGTAGCTTTCTTT. It translates to CASSRQGAVAFF.

This clone is medium-sized. V is TRBV19 and J is TRBJ1-1; D is unresolved. The CDR3 covers 11 residues. The germline gives CDR1 LNHDA, CDR2 SQIVND (reference sequence). The ends were cut back, 6 bases at V and 7 bases at J, with 9 bases in the middle. Here the CDR3 reads CASSWRDEAFF. Here the CDR3 DNA reads TGTGCCAGTAGCTGGAGGGATGAAGCTTTCTTT.

J is TRBJ2-4 and V is TRBV2; 9 nucleotides align to TRBD2. V lost 6 bases and J lost 7; bases outside the gene matches: 10. The CDR3 totals 15 residues. The germline gives CDR1 SNHLY, CDR2 FYNNEI. The CDR3 sequence is CASSVSGLAANIQYF. The CDR3 nucleotides read TGTGCCAGCAGCGTGTCGGGACTAGCAGCGAACATTCAGTACTTC.

This sequence joins TRBV7-9 and TRBJ2-6; 12 bases line up with TRBD1. Germline trimming cut 4 bases from V and 2 bases from J; bases unmatched to any gene: 3. From germline, CDR1 is SEHNR and CDR2 FQNEAQ (reference sequence). The CDR3 has 17 amino acids. Here the CDR3 reads CASSSGTGGPGANVLTF. CDR3 DNA: TGTGCCAGCAGCTCCGGGACAGGGGGCCCTGGGGCCAACGTCCTGACTTTC.